The present entry profiles one T cell receptor (beta chain) with its context. This CDR3 has 15 amino acids. The V end lost 5 bases, the J end lost 3 bases, and 13 bases lay between the germline ends. Germline-derived CDR1 and CDR2 are MNHEY and SMNVEV (reference sequence). These data are taken from a study of technical replicates of blood from a handful of donors. Sequencing used immunoSEQ multiplex PCR; TCRdb keeps in-frame clones, though not all of them. The table has over 85,000 clones, 90% to 95% seen once. This TCR was sampled from a human donor in good health. The material sequenced was T cells isolated from PBMCs. The V call is TRBV27, the J call TRBJ2-2, with D perhaps TRBD2 (6 bases). The CDR3 loop is CASSPRGWDTGELFF. The DNA for the CDR3 is TGTGCCAGCAGTCCTCGGGGGTGGGACACCGGGGAGCTGTTTTTT.